This T cell receptor beta chain appears in the sequencing data of a study of blood T cell repertoires in COVID-19. Overall study: Samples representing acute and convalescent COVID-19 were sourced from the United States, Italy and Spain. PBMCs, B-cell-depleted T cells, or T cells provided the cDNA or gDNA that made up the material.

Per germline, CDR1 MNHEY and CDR2 SVGAGI. V lost 11 bases, J lost 10 bases, and 6 bases stayed unmatched. The CDR3 is made up of 11 amino acids. In the study's own analysis: Reference gene primers were amplified, and this amplification served to estimate nucleated cell counts. The repertoire was sequenced with immunoSEQ multiplex PCR; TCRdb's copy has only in-frame clones and lacks some. V and J calls and clone size are those listed in that table; D and trimming were worked out from the DNA. The top ten clones hold roughly 2.2% of a sample with roughly 280,000 clones, approximately 91% of them seen once.

The sample was peripheral blood. The source is a man aged 50-59 years with acute or convalescent COVID-19. V and J are TRBV6-5 and TRBJ2-1; TRBD1 agrees at 9 bases. The CDR3, as DNA: TGTGCCGTGGACAGGGGACGAGAGCAGTTCTTC. Its translation is CAVDRGREQFF.